A single sample is the source of the 15 T cell receptor beta chains below, sequenced in a study of blood T cell repertoires in COVID-19. The method was immunoSEQ multiplex PCR; TCRdb's version includes in-frame clones alone and lacks a portion of them. The table lists 150,000 or so clones, about 79% of them singletons. Source material: PBMCs or T cells enriched from blood (not recorded which). These receptors were collected from a woman aged 45-60 years who had recovered from COVID-19.

The J gene is TRBJ1-4, the V gene TRBV3-1 (or the pseudogene TRBV3-2); 8 nucleotides line up with TRBD1. With V trimmed by 0 bases and J by 11 bases, 8 bases remained unmatched. The CDR3 extends over 15 amino acids. CDR1 is LGHDT, CDR2 YNNKEL, per germline (reference sequence). The CDR3 loop is CASSQEGQATEKLFF. The DNA for the CDR3 is TGTGCCAGCAGCCAAGAGGGACAGGCAACTGAGAAACTGTTTTTT.

The chain recombines TRBV6-6 with TRBJ2-2, with 13 bases identical to TRBD2. Losses at the gene ends were 7 bases for V and 6 bases for J; bases not matched to a gene: 8. The V gene's germline CDR1 is MNHNY and CDR2 SVGAGI (reference sequence). There are 16 residues in the CDR3. Written as DNA, the CDR3 is TGTGCCAGCACCACAACTAGCGGGAGGGCCCCCGGGGAGCTGTTTTTT. This sequence encodes CASTTTSGRAPGELFF.

The rearrangement uses TRBV3-1 (or the pseudogene TRBV3-2) and TRBJ1-1, with a weak D call TRBD1 (5 bases). This CDR3 is 14 amino acids long. Between the trimmed V and J ends, which lost 5 bases and 5 bases, there was a span of 15 bases. CDR1 is LGHDT and CDR2 is YNNKEL in the germline V gene (reference sequence). CDR3 coding DNA: TGTGCCAGCAGCTTCAGGGAATTTGGGACTGAAGCTTTCTTT. It translates to CASSFREFGTEAFF.

This sequence joins TRBV5-5 and TRBJ1-3; D is uncertain. The CDR3 loop spans 16 amino acids. Trimming left V 1 base short and J 2 bases short, with 13 bases between. Looked up from germline, CDR1 is SGHKS and CDR2 is YYEKEE (reference sequence). The CDR3 DNA reads TGTGCCAGCAGCTTGAGCCTTCAGAGGCCTGGAAACACCATATATTTT. It specifies CASSLSLQRPGNTIYF.

The chain uses TRBV27 and TRBJ2-7; 10 nucleotides align to TRBD2. Germline assignment: CDR1 MNHEY and CDR2 SMNVEV (reference sequence). There are 16 residues in the CDR3. V shed 3 bases, J shed 3 bases, and the junction held 8 bases outside the gene matches. CDR3 sequence (DNA): TGTGCCAGCAGTTTTCTGCGGACTAGCGGAAACTACGAGCAGTACTTC. This codes for CASSFLRTSGNYEQYF.

The chain has TRBV10-3 and TRBJ1-2; 7 bases are a match to TRBD1. From germline, CDR1 is ENHRY and CDR2 SYGVKD. V shed 9 bases, J shed 1 base, and the junction held 2 bases outside the gene matches. The CDR3 consists of 12 residues. The CDR3 coding sequence is TGTGCCATTGGGACAGATAACTATGGCTACACCTTC. It translates to CAIGTDNYGYTF.

The genes are TRBV5-1 and TRBJ2-2, with D possibly being TRBD2 (5 bases). V lost 3 bases, J lost 4 bases, and 10 bases lay in between. There are 14 residues in the CDR3. Looked up from germline, CDR1 is SGHRS and CDR2 is YFSETQ. CDR3 protein: CASSSGGTTGELFF. CDR3 nucleotides: TGCGCCAGCAGCTCCGGAGGAACCACCGGGGAGCTGTTTTTT.

The rearrangement uses TRBV24-1 and TRBJ1-1, with D perhaps TRBD1 (5 bases). Germline V gene sequence: CDR1 KGHDR, CDR2 SFDVKD. V was clipped by 4 bases and J by 1 base, with 15 bases between them. The CDR3 is 16 amino acids. Here the CDR3 reads CATSEGTGTANTEAFF. For the CDR3, the DNA is TGTGCCACCAGTGAAGGGACCGGGACTGCGAACACTGAAGCTTTCTTT.

The chain recombines TRBV11-2 with TRBJ2-7; D not resolved. The CDR3 has 11 amino acids. Deletions cut 1 base from V and 5 bases from J, with 3 bases between. The germline gives CDR1 SGHAT, CDR2 FQNNGV. CDR3 sequence reads: CASSLGDEQYF. CDR3 DNA sequence: TGTGCCAGCAGCTTAGGCGACGAGCAGTACTTC. The whole variable domain, filled in from reference TRBV11-2 and TRBJ2-7, reads EAGVAQSPRYKIIEKRQSVAFWCNPISGHATLYWYQQILGQGPKLLIQFQNNGVVDDSQLPKDRFSAERLKGVDSTLKIQPAKLEDSAVYLCASSLGDEQYFGPGTRLTVT.

The gene calls are TRBV19 and TRBJ1-1, with 9 bases lining up with TRBD1. Germline CDR1 is LNHDA and CDR2 is SQIVND (reference sequence). The CDR3 is 15 residues long. V trimming: 6 bases; J trimming: 3 bases; junction bases outside the gene matches: 8. CDR3 protein: CASRPQGARDTEAFF. The CDR3 DNA sequence: TGTGCCAGTAGGCCACAGGGGGCGCGAGACACTGAAGCTTTCTTT. The variable domain in full, completed from reference TRBV19 and TRBJ1-1, reads DGGITQSPKYLFRKEGQNVTLSCEQNLNHDAMYWYRQDPGQGLRLIYYSQIVNDFQKGDIAEGYSVSREKKESFPLTVTSAQKNPTAFYLCASRPQGARDTEAFFGQGTRLTVV.

The chain joins TRBV27 to TRBJ1-2; 9 bases agree with TRBD1. V shed 7 bases and J 5 bases; nucleotides not matched to a gene: 8. The CDR3 has 14 amino acids. Germline CDR1 reads MNHEY; CDR2 reads SMNVEV (reference sequence). The CDR3 loop is CASKRQGVGYGYTF. CDR3 sequence (DNA): TGTGCCAGCAAACGACAGGGGGTGGGTTATGGCTACACCTTC.

The CDR3 bases are TGTGCCAGCAGCCCGGGAGTTACCTATGGCTACACCTTC. Translation gives CASSPGVTYGYTF. The chain recombines TRBV5-6 with TRBJ1-2; the D is unclear. This CDR3 spans 13 amino acids. CDR1 and CDR2 (germline): SGHDT, YYEEEE. V was pared by 4 bases and J by 4 bases, with 11 bases between.

This chain uses TRBV7-9 with TRBJ2-1; D might be TRBD2 (5 bases). The CDR3 has 16 residues. Germline CDR1 reads SEHNR; CDR2 reads FQNEAQ (reference sequence). V lost 2 bases to trimming and J lost 1 base, with 12 bases between them. Here the CDR3 DNA reads TGTGCCAGCAGCTTATTGCGGGTGAGGTCCTACAATGAGCAGTTCTTC. It yields the protein CASSLLRVRSYNEQFF.

With respect to this clone: A read error may produce the germline difference seen at one junction end. This chain connects TRBV4-2 to TRBJ1-4; 7 positions match TRBD1. The CDR3 runs to 14 residues. CDR1 and CDR2 from the germline V gene are LGHNA and YNFKEQ. CDR3 DNA: TGTGCCAGCACTAAAGAGGGGGCTAACGAAAAACTGTTTTTT. It encodes CASTKEGANEKLFF.

This chain uses TRBV5-1 with TRBJ2-2, with 8 bases fitting TRBD1. Losses at the gene ends were 3 bases for V and 5 bases for J; bases not matched to a gene: 9. This CDR3 has 16 residues. Germline values: CDR1 SGHRS, CDR2 YFSETQ. CDR3 coding DNA: TGCGCCAGCAGCTCCCGGACAGGGTCACAAACCGGGGAGCTGTTTTTT. It is translated as CASSSRTGSQTGELFF.